This is a list of T cell receptor beta chains from one sample in a study of T cell repertoires in cytomegalovirus infection. Using its own MiXCR run on the reads, TCRdb lists one record per CDR3 protein. The sample has under 850,000 distinct CDR3 sequences, roughly 33% seen once. Antigens of these TCRs are unknown. Sample: cultured PBMCs, taken from culture after CMV antigen stimulation. The receptors shown here come from a human donor in good health (CMV status not recorded). Some clones in this sample may be carry-over from other donors' samples. Both conserved end residues are part of each CDR3. The D gene is left open where the match is weak. Part of the rows lack a size; the others show once, few, many or a class for expanded clones.

v_gene: TRBV7-2; j_gene: TRBJ2-3; d_gene: NA; abundance: NA; CDR3aa: CASRNDISTDTQYF; CDR3nt: TGTGCCAGCAGGAACGACATTAGCACAGATACGCAGTATTTT
v_gene: TRBV20-1; j_gene: TRBJ2-2; d_gene: TRBD1; abundance: NA; CDR3aa: CSARDHLGGDTGELFF; CDR3nt: TGCAGTGCTAGAGATCATTTAGGGGGCGACACCGGGGAGCTGTTTTTT
v_gene: TRBV7-2; j_gene: TRBJ2-1; d_gene: TRBD1; abundance: few; CDR3aa: CASAMQGVAGEQFF; CDR3nt: TGTGCCAGCGCCATGCAGGGGGTGGCGGGTGAGCAGTTCTTC
v_gene: TRBV7-6; j_gene: TRBJ2-2; d_gene: NA; abundance: NA; CDR3aa: CASSLAAGGDTGELFF; CDR3nt: TGTGCCAGCAGCTTAGCGGCAGGGGGGGACACCGGGGAGCTGTTTTTT
v_gene: TRBV20-1; j_gene: TRBJ2-1; d_gene: NA; abundance: NA; CDR3aa: CSARDDWRGVSYNEQFF; CDR3nt: TGCAGTGCTAGAGATGATTGGCGGGGTGTATCCTACAATGAGCAGTTCTTC
v_gene: TRBV20-1; j_gene: TRBJ1-1; d_gene: NA; abundance: NA; CDR3aa: CSARVRVMNTEAFF; CDR3nt: TGCAGTGCTAGAGTTCGGGTGATGAACACTGAAGCTTTCTTT
v_gene: TRBV28; j_gene: TRBJ1-5; d_gene: NA; abundance: NA; CDR3aa: CASRRSGSQPQHF; CDR3nt: TGTGCCAGCAGAAGATCAGGGAGTCAGCCCCAGCATTTT
v_gene: TRBV6-2/TRBV6-3; j_gene: TRBJ1-1; d_gene: NA; abundance: few; CDR3aa: CASSYEGAGGPSADTEAFF; CDR3nt: TGTGCCAGCAGTTACGAAGGTGCGGGGGGACCGAGTGCGGACACTGAAGCTTTCTTT
v_gene: TRBV15; j_gene: TRBJ1-5; d_gene: NA; abundance: few; CDR3aa: CATSRDVWMAGGKPQHF; CDR3nt: TGTGCCACCAGCAGAGATGTCTGGATGGCCGGAGGAAAGCCCCAGCATTTT
v_gene: TRBV19; j_gene: TRBJ1-4; d_gene: NA; abundance: NA; CDR3aa: CASHGNRRVNEKLFF; CDR3nt: TGTGCCAGTCATGGAAACCGTCGAGTTAATGAAAAACTGTTTTTT
v_gene: TRBV12-3/TRBV12-4; j_gene: TRBJ2-1; d_gene: TRBD2; abundance: few; CDR3aa: CASSWTSGKWNEQFF; CDR3nt: TGTGCCAGCAGCTGGACTAGCGGGAAATGGAATGAGCAGTTCTTC
v_gene: TRBV12-5; j_gene: TRBJ1-5; d_gene: TRBD1; abundance: NA; CDR3aa: CASGLDRAVQHF; CDR3nt: TGTGCTAGTGGTCTAGACAGGGCGGTCCAGCATTTT
v_gene: TRBV6-1; j_gene: TRBJ1-1; d_gene: NA; abundance: few; CDR3aa: CARLKGIPGTGNTEAFF; CDR3nt: TGTGCCAGACTGAAGGGGATTCCCGGGACGGGGAACACTGAAGCTTTCTTT
v_gene: TRBV6-2/TRBV6-3; j_gene: TRBJ1-2; d_gene: NA; abundance: NA; CDR3aa: CASRPSDKDGYTF; CDR3nt: TGTGCCAGCAGGCCTTCGGACAAAGATGGCTACACCTTC
v_gene: TRBV19; j_gene: TRBJ2-3; d_gene: NA; abundance: NA; CDR3aa: CASSGIRKTTDTQYF; CDR3nt: TGTGCCAGCTCGGGGATACGGAAAACCACGGATACGCAGTATTTT
v_gene: TRBV19; j_gene: TRBJ1-4; d_gene: NA; abundance: few; CDR3aa: CASSIVLQGLEKLFF; CDR3nt: TGTGCCAGTAGTATAGTATTACAGGGCCTCGAAAAACTGTTTTTT
v_gene: TRBV10-3; j_gene: TRBJ2-1; d_gene: TRBD2; abundance: NA; CDR3aa: CAISETSGHNEQFF; CDR3nt: TGTGCCATCAGTGAGACTAGCGGGCATAACGAGCAGTTCTTC
v_gene: TRBV6-2/TRBV6-3; j_gene: TRBJ2-1; d_gene: NA; abundance: NA; CDR3aa: CATTRRNEQFF; CDR3nt: TGTGCCACTACTAGGCGCAATGAGCAGTTCTTC
v_gene: TRBV2; j_gene: TRBJ2-3; d_gene: NA; abundance: NA; CDR3aa: CASRDSGTSTDTQYF; CDR3nt: TGTGCCAGCAGGGATTCAGGGACTAGCACAGATACGCAGTATTTT
v_gene: TRBV7-9; j_gene: TRBJ2-1; d_gene: NA; abundance: few; CDR3aa: CASARGSDYNEQFF; CDR3nt: TGTGCCAGCGCCCGAGGGTCGGATTACAATGAGCAGTTCTTC
v_gene: TRBV7-2; j_gene: TRBJ1-1; d_gene: NA; abundance: NA; CDR3aa: CASSSRAAGNTEAFF; CDR3nt: TGTGCCAGCAGCTCCAGGGCCGCAGGGAACACTGAAGCTTTCTTT
v_gene: TRBV19; j_gene: TRBJ1-1; d_gene: NA; abundance: NA; CDR3aa: CASGGTSAEIEAFF; CDR3nt: TGTGCCTCTGGCGGGACGAGCGCTGAAATTGAAGCTTTCTTT
v_gene: TRBV7-6; j_gene: TRBJ1-2; d_gene: NA; abundance: few; CDR3aa: CASSTTRGYGYTF; CDR3nt: TGTGCCAGCAGCACTACACGGGGATATGGCTACACCTTC
v_gene: TRBV12-3/TRBV12-4; j_gene: TRBJ2-2; d_gene: NA; abundance: few; CDR3aa: CASSPDGGELFF; CDR3nt: TGTGCCAGCAGCCCCGATGGTGGGGAGCTGTTTTTT
v_gene: TRBV7-2; j_gene: TRBJ2-1; d_gene: TRBD2; abundance: few; CDR3aa: CASSSSSLRGGVEQFF; CDR3nt: TGTGCCAGCAGCTCCTCGAGCTTACGCGGGGGGGTTGAGCAGTTCTTC
v_gene: TRBV6-9; j_gene: TRBJ2-1; d_gene: TRBD2; abundance: NA; CDR3aa: CASRSSGGADEQFF; CDR3nt: TGTGCCAGCAGGAGTAGCGGGGGGGCTGATGAGCAGTTCTTC
v_gene: TRBV20-1; j_gene: TRBJ2-3; d_gene: TRBD1; abundance: NA; CDR3aa: CSARAGQGALDTQYF; CDR3nt: TGCAGTGCTAGAGCGGGACAGGGGGCATTAGATACGCAGTATTTT
v_gene: TRBV12-3/TRBV12-4; j_gene: TRBJ2-3; d_gene: TRBD2; abundance: NA; CDR3aa: CASSWSGGHSTDTQYF; CDR3nt: TGTGCCAGCAGTTGGAGCGGGGGCCATAGCACAGATACGCAGTATTTT
v_gene: TRBV2; j_gene: TRBJ1-1; d_gene: TRBD1; abundance: NA; CDR3aa: CASSLEDRAEAFF; CDR3nt: TGTGCCAGCAGCCTTGAGGACAGGGCTGAAGCTTTCTTT
v_gene: TRBV6-2/TRBV6-3; j_gene: TRBJ2-5; d_gene: NA; abundance: NA; CDR3aa: CASMGRTRETQYF; CDR3nt: TGTGCCAGCATGGGGCGGACCAGAGAGACCCAGTACTTC
v_gene: TRBV28; j_gene: TRBJ2-5; d_gene: TRBD2; abundance: few; CDR3aa: CASSYSGGEETQYF; CDR3nt: TGTGCCAGCAGTTATAGCGGGGGAGAAGAGACCCAGTACTTC
v_gene: TRBV12-3/TRBV12-4; j_gene: TRBJ1-2; d_gene: NA; abundance: NA; CDR3aa: CASSSGTPTAGYTF; CDR3nt: TGTGCCAGCAGTTCGGGGACACCGACGGCTGGCTACACCTTC
v_gene: TRBV7-2; j_gene: TRBJ2-2; d_gene: TRBD2; abundance: many; CDR3aa: CASSAGLAVTGELFF; CDR3nt: TGTGCCAGCAGCGCGGGACTAGCGGTCACCGGGGAGCTGTTTTTT
v_gene: TRBV20-1; j_gene: TRBJ1-1; d_gene: NA; abundance: NA; CDR3aa: CSIISATFGPEAFF; CDR3nt: TGCAGTATAATATCCGCGACTTTTGGGCCTGAAGCTTTCTTT
v_gene: TRBV24-1; j_gene: TRBJ1-5; d_gene: NA; abundance: NA; CDR3aa: CATSDFNSSPDQPQHF; CDR3nt: TGTGCCACCAGTGATTTTAACAGCTCCCCCGATCAGCCCCAGCATTTT
v_gene: TRBV12-3/TRBV12-4; j_gene: TRBJ1-1; d_gene: NA; abundance: NA; CDR3aa: CASRVRQTTEAFF; CDR3nt: TGTGCCAGCAGGGTCAGACAGACCACTGAAGCTTTCTTT
v_gene: TRBV6-6; j_gene: TRBJ1-2; d_gene: NA; abundance: few; CDR3aa: CASSYLIDAYGYTF; CDR3nt: TGTGCCAGCAGTTATTTAATAGATGCGTATGGCTACACCTTC
v_gene: TRBV11-2; j_gene: TRBJ2-5; d_gene: TRBD2; abundance: few; CDR3aa: CASSLALLAGYQETQYF; CDR3nt: TGTGCCAGCAGCTTAGCGCTACTAGCGGGGTACCAAGAGACCCAGTACTTC
v_gene: TRBV19; j_gene: TRBJ1-3; d_gene: NA; abundance: NA; CDR3aa: CASSTSDSAGNTIYF; CDR3nt: TGTGCCAGTAGTACCTCGGACAGTGCTGGAAACACCATATATTTT
v_gene: TRBV5-4; j_gene: TRBJ2-1; d_gene: TRBD2; abundance: once; CDR3aa: CASSLGGTSGGPVNEQFF; CDR3nt: TGTGCCAGCAGCTTGGGGGGGACTAGCGGGGGTCCGGTAAATGAGCAGTTCTTC